This T cell receptor beta chain was identified during a study of blood T cell repertoires in COVID-19. The protocol was immunoSEQ multiplex PCR, while the TCRdb copy is restricted to in-frame clones and leaves out a portion. This sample has approximately 300,000 clones, with about 85% found just once. Germline lookup yields CDR1 SEHNR and CDR2 FQNEAQ (reference sequence). This CDR3 region has 15 residues. Trimming took 6 bases from V and 5 from J, leaving 19 bases between them. The sample was peripheral blood. J is TRBJ1-2 and V is TRBV7-9; D is possibly TRBD1 (5 bases). The clonotype comes from a man younger than 35 with active or convalescent COVID-19. CDR3 residues: CASSATGEKLYGYTF. CDR3 DNA sequence: TGTGCCAGCAGTGCCACGGGGGAAAAGCTATATGGCTACACCTTC.